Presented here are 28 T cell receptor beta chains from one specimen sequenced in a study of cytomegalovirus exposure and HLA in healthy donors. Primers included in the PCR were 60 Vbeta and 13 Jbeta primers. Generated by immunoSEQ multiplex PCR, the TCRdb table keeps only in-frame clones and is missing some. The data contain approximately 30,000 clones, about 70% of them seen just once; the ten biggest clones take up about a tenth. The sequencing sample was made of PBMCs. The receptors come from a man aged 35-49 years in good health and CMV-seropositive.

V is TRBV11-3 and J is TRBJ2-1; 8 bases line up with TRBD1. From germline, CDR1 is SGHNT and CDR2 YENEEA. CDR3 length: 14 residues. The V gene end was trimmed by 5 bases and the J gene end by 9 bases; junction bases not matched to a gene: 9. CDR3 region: CASSQTGVVGEQFF. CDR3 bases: TGTGCCAGCAGCCAGACAGGGGTGGTGGGTGAGCAGTTCTTC. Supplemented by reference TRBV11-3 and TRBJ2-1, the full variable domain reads EAGVVQSPRYKIIEKKQPVAFWCNPISGHNTLYWYLQNLGQGPELLIRYENEEAVDDSQLPKDRFSAERLKGVDSTLKIQPAELGDSAVYLCASSQTGVVGEQFFGPGTRLTVL.

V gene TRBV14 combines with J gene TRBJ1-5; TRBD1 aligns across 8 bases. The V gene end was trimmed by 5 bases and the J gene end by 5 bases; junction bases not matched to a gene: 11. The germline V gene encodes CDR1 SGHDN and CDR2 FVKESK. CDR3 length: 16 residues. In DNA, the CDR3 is TGTGCCAGCAGCTATGAGACAGGGGAGGAGGATCAGCCCCAGCATTTT. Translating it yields CASSYETGEEDQPQHF.

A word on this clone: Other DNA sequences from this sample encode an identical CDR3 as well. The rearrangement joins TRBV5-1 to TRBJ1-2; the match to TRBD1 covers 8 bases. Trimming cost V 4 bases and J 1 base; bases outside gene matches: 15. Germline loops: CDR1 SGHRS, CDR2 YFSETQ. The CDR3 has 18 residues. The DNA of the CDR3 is TGCGCCAGCAGCCTGGGCTTGAGGACAGGGATTTTTAACTATGGCTACACCTTC. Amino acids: CASSLGLRTGIFNYGYTF. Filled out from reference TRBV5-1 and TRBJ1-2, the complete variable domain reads KAGVTQTPRYLIKTRGQQVTLSCSPISGHRSVSWYQQTPGQGLQFLFEYFSETQRNKGNFPGRFSGRQFSNSRSEMNVSTLELGDSALYLCASSLGLRTGIFNYGYTFGSGTRLTVV.

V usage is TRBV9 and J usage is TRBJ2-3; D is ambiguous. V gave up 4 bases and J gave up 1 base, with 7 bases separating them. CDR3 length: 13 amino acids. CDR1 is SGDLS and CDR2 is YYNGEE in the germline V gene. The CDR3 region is CASSLARTDTQYF. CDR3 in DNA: TGTGCCAGCAGCCTGGCCCGCACAGATACGCAGTATTTT.

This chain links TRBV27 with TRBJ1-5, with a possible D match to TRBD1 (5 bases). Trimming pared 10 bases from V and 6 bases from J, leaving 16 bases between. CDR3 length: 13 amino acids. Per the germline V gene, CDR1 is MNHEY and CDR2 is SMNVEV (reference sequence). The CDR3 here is CAIARQGAQPQHF. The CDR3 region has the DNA TGTGCCATAGCCCGGCAGGGCGCTCAGCCCCAGCATTTT.

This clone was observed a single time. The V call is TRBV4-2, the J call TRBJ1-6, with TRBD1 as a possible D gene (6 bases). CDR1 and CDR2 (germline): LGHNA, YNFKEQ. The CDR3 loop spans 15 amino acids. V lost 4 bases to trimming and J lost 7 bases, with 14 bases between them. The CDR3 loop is CASSPVGRGNSPLHF. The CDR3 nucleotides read TGTGCCAGCAGCCCGGTAGGAAGGGGGAATTCACCCCTCCACTTT.

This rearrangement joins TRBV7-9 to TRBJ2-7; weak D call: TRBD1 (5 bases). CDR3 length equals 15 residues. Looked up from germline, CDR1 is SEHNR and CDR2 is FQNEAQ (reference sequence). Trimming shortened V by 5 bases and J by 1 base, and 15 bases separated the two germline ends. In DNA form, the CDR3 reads TGTGCCAGCAGCGATGACAGTCAGTCTTCCTACGAGCAGTACTTC. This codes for CASSDDSQSSYEQYF.

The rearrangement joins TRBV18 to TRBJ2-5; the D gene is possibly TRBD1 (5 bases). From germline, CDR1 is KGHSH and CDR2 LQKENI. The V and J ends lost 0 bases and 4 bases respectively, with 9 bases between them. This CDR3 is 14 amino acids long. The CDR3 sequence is CASSPPTGRETQYF. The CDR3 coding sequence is TGTGCCAGCTCACCACCCACAGGCCGAGAGACCCAGTACTTC.

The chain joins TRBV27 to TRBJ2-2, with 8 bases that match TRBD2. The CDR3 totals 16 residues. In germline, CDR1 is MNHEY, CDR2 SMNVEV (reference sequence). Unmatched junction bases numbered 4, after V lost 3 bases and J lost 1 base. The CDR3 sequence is CASSFSGGENTGELFF. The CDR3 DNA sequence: TGTGCCAGCAGTTTTTCGGGGGGGGAGAACACCGGGGAGCTGTTTTTT.

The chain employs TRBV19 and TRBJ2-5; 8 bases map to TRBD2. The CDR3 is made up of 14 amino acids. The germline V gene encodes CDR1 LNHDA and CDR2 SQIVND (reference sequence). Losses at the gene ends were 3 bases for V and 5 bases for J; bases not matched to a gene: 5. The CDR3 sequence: CASSIGGVGETQYF. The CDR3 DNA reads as TGTGCCAGTAGTATCGGGGGGGTCGGGGAGACCCAGTACTTC.

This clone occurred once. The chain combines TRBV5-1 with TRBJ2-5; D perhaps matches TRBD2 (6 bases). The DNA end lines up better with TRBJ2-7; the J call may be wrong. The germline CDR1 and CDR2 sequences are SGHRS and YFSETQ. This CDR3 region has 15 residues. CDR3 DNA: TGCGCCAGCAGCTTGGACGGGGGTCTCTACTACGAGCAGTACTTC. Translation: CASSLDGGLYYEQYF.

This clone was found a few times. This chain's CDR3 is CASSLVLAGGPKWETQYF. In DNA form, the CDR3 reads TGTGCCAGCAGTCTTGTATTAGCGGGGGGGCCGAAGTGGGAGACCCAGTACTTC. This chain uses TRBV28 with TRBJ2-5; TRBD2 agrees at 11 bases. Germline values: CDR1 MDHEN, CDR2 SYDVKM. This CDR3 is 18 amino acids long. Unmatched junction bases numbered 16, after V lost 5 bases and J lost 5 bases.

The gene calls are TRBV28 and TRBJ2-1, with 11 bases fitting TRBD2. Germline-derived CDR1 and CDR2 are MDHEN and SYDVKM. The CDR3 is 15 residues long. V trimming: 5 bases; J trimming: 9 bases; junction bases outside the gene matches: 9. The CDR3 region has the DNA TGTGCCAGCAGTCCACAGACTAGCGGGGCGGCTGAGCAGTTCTTC. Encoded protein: CASSPQTSGAAEQFF. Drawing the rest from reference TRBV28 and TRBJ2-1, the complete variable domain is DVKVTQSSRYLVKRTGEKVFLECVQDMDHENMFWYRQDPGLGLRLIYFSYDVKMKEKGDIPEGYSVSREKKERFSLILESASTNQTSMYLCASSPQTSGAAEQFFGPGTRLTVL.

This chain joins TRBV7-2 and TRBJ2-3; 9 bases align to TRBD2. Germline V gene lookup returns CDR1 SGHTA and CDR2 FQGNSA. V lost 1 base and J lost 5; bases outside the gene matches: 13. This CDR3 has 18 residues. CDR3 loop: CASSLGAGAGGPGDTQYF. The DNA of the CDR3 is TGTGCCAGCAGCTTAGGGGCGGGCGCGGGGGGGCCTGGAGATACGCAGTATTTT.

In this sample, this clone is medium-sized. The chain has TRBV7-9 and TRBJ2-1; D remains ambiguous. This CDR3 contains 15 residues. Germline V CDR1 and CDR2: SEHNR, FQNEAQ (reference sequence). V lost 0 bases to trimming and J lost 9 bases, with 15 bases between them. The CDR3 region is CASSLASGSPGEQFF. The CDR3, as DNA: TGTGCCAGCAGCTTAGCTTCCGGGTCCCCCGGTGAGCAGTTCTTC.

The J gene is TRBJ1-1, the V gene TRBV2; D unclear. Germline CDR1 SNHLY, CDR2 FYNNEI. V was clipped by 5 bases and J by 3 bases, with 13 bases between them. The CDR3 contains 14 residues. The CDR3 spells CASSSRAGDTEAFF. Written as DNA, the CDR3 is TGTGCCAGCAGTTCTCGAGCCGGGGACACTGAAGCTTTCTTT.

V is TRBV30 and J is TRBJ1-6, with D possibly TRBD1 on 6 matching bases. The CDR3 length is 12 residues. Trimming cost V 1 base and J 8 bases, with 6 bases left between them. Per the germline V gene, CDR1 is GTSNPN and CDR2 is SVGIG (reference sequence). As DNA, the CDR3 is TGTGCCTGGAGTGACAGGGATTCACCCCTCCACTTT. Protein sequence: CAWSDRDSPLHF.

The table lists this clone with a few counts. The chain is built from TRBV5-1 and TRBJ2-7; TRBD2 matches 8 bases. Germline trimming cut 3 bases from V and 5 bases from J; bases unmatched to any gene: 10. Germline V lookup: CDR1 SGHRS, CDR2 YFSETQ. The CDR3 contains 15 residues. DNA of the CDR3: TGCGCCAGCAGCTCCCGGGGGGGACCTCGAGACGAGCAGTACTTC. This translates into CASSSRGGPRDEQYF.

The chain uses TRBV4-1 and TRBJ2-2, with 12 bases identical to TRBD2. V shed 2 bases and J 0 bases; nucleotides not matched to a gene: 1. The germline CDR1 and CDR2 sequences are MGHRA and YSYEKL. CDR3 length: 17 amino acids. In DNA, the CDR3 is TGCGCCAGCAGCCAACGGACTAGCGGGGCGAACACCGGGGAGCTGTTTTTT. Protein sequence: CASSQRTSGANTGELFF.

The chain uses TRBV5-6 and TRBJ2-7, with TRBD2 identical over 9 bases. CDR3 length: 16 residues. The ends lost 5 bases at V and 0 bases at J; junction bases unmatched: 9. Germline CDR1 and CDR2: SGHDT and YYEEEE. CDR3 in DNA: TGTGCCAGCAGTGGTCTGGCGGGGGGGAGCTCCTACGAGCAGTACTTC. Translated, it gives CASSGLAGGSSYEQYF.

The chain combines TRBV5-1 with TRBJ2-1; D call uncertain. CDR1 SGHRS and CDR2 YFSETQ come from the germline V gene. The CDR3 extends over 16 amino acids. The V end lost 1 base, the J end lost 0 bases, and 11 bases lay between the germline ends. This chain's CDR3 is CASSLMSSPSYNEQFF. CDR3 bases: TGCGCCAGCAGCTTGATGAGTTCTCCCTCCTACAATGAGCAGTTCTTC.

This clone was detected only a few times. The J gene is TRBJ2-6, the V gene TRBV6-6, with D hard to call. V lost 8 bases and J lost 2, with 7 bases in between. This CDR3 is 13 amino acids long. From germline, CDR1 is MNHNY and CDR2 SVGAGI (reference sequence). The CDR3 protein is CASGPPGANVLTF. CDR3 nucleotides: TGTGCCAGCGGGCCTCCTGGGGCCAACGTCCTGACTTTC.

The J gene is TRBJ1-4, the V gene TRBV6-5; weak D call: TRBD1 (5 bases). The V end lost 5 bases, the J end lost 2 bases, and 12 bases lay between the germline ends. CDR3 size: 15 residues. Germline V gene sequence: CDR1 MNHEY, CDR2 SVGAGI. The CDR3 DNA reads TGTGCCAGCAGTCCCCAGGGTCGGACTAATGAAAAACTGTTTTTT. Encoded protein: CASSPQGRTNEKLFF.

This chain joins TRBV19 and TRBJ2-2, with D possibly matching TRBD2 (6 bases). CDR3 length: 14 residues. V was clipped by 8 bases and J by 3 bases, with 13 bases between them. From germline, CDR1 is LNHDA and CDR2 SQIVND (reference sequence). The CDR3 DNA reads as TGTGCCAGTCTAAGGAGGGTGGACACCGGGGAGCTGTTTTTT. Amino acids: CASLRRVDTGELFF.

The CDR3 loop reads CASSQAVSYEQYF. DNA for the CDR3: TGCGCCAGCAGCCAGGCAGTCTCCTACGAGCAGTACTTC. The chain combines TRBV4-1 with TRBJ2-7; no clear D. The CDR3 contains 13 residues. CDR1 and CDR2 from the germline V gene are MGHRA and YSYEKL. V dropped 3 bases and J dropped 0 bases, with 6 bases sitting between them.

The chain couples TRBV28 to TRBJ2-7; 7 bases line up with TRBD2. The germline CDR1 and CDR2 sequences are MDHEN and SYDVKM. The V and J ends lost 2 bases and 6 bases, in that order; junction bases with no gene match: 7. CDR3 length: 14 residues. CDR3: CASSLRAGIGEQYF. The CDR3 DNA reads TGTGCCAGCAGTTTAAGAGCGGGGATAGGCGAGCAGTACTTC.

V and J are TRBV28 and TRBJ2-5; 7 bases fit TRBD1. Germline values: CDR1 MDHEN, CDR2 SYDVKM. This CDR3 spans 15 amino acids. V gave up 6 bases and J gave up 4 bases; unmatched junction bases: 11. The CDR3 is CASRPTDRDGETQYF. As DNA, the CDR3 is TGTGCCAGCAGACCTACCGACAGGGACGGAGAGACCCAGTACTTC.

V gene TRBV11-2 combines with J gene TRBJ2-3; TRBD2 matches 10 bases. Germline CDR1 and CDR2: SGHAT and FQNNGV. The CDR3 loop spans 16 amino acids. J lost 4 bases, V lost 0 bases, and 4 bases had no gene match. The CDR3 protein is CASSLESGGAADTQYF. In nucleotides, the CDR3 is TGTGCCAGCAGCTTAGAGAGCGGGGGGGCCGCAGATACGCAGTATTTT. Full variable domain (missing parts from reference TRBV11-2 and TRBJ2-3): EAGVAQSPRYKIIEKRQSVAFWCNPISGHATLYWYQQILGQGPKLLIQFQNNGVVDDSQLPKDRFSAERLKGVDSTLKIQPAKLEDSAVYLCASSLESGGAADTQYFGPGTRLTVL.